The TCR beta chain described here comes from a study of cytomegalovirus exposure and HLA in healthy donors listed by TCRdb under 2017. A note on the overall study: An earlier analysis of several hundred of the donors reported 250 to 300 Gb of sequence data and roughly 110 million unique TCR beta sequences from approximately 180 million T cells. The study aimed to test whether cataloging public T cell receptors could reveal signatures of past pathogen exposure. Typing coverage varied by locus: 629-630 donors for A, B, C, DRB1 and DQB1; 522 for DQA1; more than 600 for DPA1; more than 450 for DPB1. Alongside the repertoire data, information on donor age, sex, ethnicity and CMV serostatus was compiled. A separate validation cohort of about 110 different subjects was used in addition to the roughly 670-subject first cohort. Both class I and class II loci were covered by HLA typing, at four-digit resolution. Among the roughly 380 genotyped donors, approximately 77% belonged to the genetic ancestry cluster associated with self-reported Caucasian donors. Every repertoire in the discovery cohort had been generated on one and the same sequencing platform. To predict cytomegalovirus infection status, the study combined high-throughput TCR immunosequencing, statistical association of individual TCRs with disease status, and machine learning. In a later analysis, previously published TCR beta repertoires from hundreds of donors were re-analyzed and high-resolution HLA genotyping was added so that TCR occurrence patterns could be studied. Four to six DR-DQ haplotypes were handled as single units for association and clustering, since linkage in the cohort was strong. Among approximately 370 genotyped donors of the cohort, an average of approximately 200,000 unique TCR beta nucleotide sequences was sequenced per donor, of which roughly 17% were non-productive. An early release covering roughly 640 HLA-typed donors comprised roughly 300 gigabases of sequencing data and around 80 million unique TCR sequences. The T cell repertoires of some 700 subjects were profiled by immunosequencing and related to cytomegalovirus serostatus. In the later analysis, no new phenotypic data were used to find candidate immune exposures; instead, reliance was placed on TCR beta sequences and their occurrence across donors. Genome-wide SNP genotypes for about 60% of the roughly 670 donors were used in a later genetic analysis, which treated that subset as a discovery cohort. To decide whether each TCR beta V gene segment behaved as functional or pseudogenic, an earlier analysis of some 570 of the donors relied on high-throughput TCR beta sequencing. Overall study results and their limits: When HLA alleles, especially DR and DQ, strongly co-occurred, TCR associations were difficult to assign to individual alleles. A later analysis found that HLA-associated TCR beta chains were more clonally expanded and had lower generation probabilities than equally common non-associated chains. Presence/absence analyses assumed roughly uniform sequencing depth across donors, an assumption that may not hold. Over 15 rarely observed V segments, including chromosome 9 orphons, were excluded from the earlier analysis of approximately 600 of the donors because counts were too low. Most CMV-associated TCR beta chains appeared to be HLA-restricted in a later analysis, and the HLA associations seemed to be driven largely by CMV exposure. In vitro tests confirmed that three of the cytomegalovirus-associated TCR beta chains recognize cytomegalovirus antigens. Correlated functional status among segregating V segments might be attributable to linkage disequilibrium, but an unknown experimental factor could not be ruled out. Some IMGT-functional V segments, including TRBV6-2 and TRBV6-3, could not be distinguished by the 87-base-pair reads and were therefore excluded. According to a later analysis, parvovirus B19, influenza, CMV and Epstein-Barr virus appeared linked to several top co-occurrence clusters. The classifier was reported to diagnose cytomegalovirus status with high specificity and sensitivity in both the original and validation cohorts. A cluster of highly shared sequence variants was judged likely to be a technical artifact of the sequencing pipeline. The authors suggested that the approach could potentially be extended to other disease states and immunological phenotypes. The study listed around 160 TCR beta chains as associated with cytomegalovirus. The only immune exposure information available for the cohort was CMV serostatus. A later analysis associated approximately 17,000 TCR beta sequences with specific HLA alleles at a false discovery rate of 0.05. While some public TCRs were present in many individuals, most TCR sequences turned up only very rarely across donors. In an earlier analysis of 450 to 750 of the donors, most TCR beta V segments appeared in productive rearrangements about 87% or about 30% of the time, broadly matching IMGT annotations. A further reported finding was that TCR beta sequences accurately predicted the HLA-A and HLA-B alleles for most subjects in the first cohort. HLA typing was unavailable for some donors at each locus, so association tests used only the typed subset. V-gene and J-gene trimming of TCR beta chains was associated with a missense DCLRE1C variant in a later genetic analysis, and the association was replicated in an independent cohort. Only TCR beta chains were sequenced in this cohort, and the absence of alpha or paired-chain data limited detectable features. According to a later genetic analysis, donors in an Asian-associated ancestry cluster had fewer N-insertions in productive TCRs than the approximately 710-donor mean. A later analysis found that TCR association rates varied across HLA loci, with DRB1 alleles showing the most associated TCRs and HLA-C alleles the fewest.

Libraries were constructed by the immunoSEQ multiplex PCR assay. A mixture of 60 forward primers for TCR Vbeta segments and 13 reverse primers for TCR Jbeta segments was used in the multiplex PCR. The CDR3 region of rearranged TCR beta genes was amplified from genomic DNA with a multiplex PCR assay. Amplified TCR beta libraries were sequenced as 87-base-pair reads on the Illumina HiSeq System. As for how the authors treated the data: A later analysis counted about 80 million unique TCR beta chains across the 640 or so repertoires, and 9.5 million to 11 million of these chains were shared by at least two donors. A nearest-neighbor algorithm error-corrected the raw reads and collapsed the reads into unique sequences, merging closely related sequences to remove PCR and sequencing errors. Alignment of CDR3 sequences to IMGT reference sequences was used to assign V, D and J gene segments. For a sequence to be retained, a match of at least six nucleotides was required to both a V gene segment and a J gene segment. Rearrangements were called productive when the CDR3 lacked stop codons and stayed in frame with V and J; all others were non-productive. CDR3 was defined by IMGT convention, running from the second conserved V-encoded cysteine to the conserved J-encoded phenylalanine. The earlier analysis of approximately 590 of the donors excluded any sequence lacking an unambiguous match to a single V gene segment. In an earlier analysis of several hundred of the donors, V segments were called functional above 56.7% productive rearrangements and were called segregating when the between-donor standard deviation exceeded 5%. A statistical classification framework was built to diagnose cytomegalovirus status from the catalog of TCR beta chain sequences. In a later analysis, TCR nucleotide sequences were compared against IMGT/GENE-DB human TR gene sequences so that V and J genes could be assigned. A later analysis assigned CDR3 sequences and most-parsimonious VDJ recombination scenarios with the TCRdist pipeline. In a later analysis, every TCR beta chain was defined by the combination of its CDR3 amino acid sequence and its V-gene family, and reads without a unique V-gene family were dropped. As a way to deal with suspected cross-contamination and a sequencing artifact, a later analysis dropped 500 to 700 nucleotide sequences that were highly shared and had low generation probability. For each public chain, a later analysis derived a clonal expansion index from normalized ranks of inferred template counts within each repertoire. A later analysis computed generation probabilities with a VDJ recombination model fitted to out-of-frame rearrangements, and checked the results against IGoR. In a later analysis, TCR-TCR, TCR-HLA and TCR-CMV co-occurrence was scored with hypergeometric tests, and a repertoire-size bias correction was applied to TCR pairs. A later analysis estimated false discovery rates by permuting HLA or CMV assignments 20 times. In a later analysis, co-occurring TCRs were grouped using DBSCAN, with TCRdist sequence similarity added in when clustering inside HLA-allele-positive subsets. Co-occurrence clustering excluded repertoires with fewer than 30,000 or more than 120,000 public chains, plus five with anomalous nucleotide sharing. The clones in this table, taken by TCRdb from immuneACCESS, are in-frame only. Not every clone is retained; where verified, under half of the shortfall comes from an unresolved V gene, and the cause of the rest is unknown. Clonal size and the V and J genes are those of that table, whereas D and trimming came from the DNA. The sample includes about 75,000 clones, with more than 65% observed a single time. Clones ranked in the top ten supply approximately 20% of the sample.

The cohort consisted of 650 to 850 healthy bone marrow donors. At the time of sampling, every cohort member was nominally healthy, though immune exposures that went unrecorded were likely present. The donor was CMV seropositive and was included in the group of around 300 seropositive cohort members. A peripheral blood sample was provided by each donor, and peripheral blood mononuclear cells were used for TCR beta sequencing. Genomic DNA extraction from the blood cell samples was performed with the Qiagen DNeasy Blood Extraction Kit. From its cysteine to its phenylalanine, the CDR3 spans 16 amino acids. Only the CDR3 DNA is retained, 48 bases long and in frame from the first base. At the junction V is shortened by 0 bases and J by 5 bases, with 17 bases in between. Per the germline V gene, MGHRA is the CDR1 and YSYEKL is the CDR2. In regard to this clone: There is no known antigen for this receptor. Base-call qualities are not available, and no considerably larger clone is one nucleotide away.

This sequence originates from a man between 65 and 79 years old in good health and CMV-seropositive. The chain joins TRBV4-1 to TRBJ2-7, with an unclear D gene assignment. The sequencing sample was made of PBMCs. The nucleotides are TGCGCCAGCAGCCAAGATCGGGTAGCACTTTGGGACGAGCAGTACTTC. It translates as CASSQDRVALWDEQYF.